Following are 15 T cell receptor beta chains from one sample sequenced in a study of blood T cell repertoires in COVID-19 (dated by TCRdb to the early 2020s). The library was built by means of the immunoSEQ multiplex PCR assay. TCRdb limited this immuneACCESS table to in-frame rearrangements with V and J called. A share of clones is missing; checked studies link under half to unresolved V genes, and the rest is unexplained. The sample table shows 250,000 or so clones, and around 90% are seen once. About 1.3% of the sample is in the top ten clones. Sequencing was performed on peripheral blood. The receptor source for this set is a man older than 75 with acute or convalescent COVID-19.

This clone has just one count. CDR3 amino acids: CASSLPTSSNYGYTF. CDR3 DNA: TGCGCCAGCAGCTTGCCGACATCTTCTAACTATGGCTACACCTTC. The chain couples TRBV5-1 to TRBJ1-2; D uncertain. This CDR3 has 15 residues. In germline, CDR1 is SGHRS, CDR2 YFSETQ. Trimming stripped 1 base from V and 0 bases from J, with 10 bases between.

The rearrangement uses TRBV27 and TRBJ2-1; D possibly corresponds to TRBD2 (6 bases). Germline CDR1 MNHEY, CDR2 SMNVEV (reference sequence). The CDR3 consists of 17 residues. The V gene lost 0 bases and the J gene lost 2 bases, with 14 bases spanning the gap. The CDR3 sequence is CASSLSWGTFTYNEQFF. Here the CDR3 DNA reads TGTGCCAGCAGTTTATCGTGGGGGACTTTTACCTACAATGAGCAGTTCTTC.

The chain couples TRBV6-5 to TRBJ2-5, with D possibly matching TRBD2 (6 bases). Germline-derived CDR1 and CDR2 are MNHEY and SVGAGI. The CDR3 length is 14 residues. Trimming removed 2 bases from V and 4 bases from J, with 11 bases in between. DNA for the CDR3: TGTGCCAGCAGTTACCAAATGGGGGGAGAGACCCAGTACTTC. Amino acid sequence: CASSYQMGGETQYF.

The chain combines TRBV20-1 with TRBJ2-3; D remains ambiguous. Per germline, CDR1 DFQATT and CDR2 SNEGSKA (reference sequence). Trimming took 6 bases from V and 5 from J, leaving 9 bases between them. The CDR3 runs to 11 residues. CDR3 bases: TGCAGTGCGAGGCACCTAGATACGCAGTATTTT. As protein: CSARHLDTQYF.

The chain is built from TRBV19 and TRBJ1-5; D remains ambiguous. Germline V lookup: CDR1 LNHDA, CDR2 SQIVND (reference sequence). The V end was cut by 3 bases, the J end by 0 bases, with 9 bases between. This CDR3 contains 15 residues. CDR3 nucleotides: TGTGCCAGTAGTATTGGCACCTTTAGCAATCAGCCCCAGCATTTT. Translated: CASSIGTFSNQPQHF.

CDR3 loop: CASSIRRTATNEKLFF. CDR3 DNA sequence: TGTGCCAGTAGTATAAGGAGGACGGCAACTAATGAAAAACTGTTTTTT. V usage is TRBV19 and J usage is TRBJ1-4; D gene ambiguous. Germline V CDR1 and CDR2: LNHDA, SQIVND (reference sequence). The ends were cut back, 2 bases at V and 0 bases at J, with 10 bases in the middle. The length of the CDR3 is 16 residues.

This chain connects TRBV29-1 to TRBJ1-1; perhaps TRBD1 as D (5 bases). V shed 6 bases and J shed 8 bases, with 7 bases lying between them. This CDR3 comprises 9 residues. Looked up from germline, CDR1 is SQVTM and CDR2 is ANQGSEA. The CDR3 spells CSVGGEAFF. As DNA, the CDR3 is TGCAGCGTGGGGGGAGAAGCTTTCTTT.

The gene calls are TRBV6-2 or TRBV6-3 and TRBJ2-7; possibly TRBD1 for D (6 bases). Germline-derived CDR1 and CDR2 are MNHEY and SVGEGT. Trimming took 5 bases from V and 2 from J, leaving 13 bases between them. CDR3 length equals 14 residues. The CDR3 here is CASSPRDNTYEQYF. CDR3 DNA: TGTGCCAGCAGTCCCCGGGACAACACCTACGAGCAGTACTTC.

The rearrangement links TRBV6-5 to TRBJ2-2; a weak D match, TRBD2 (6 bases). Deletions cut 4 bases from V and 5 bases from J, with 17 bases between. This CDR3 has 16 residues. Germline CDR1 MNHEY, CDR2 SVGAGI. The CDR3: CASSSLTSVYTGELFF. The CDR3 DNA is TGTGCCAGCAGTTCGCTGACTAGTGTTTATACCGGGGAGCTGTTTTTT.

On this clone itself: Germline is not matched at one junction end, which may reflect a read error. The chain carries TRBV29-1 and TRBJ1-5; no reliable D call. The CDR3 runs 14 residues. In germline, CDR1 is SQVTM, CDR2 ANQGSEA. DNA of the CDR3: TGCAGCGTTGAGTCATGGTTTAGCGATCAGCCCCAGCATTTT. It yields the protein CSVESWFSDQPQHF.

V is TRBV25-1 and J is TRBJ2-6; 8 bases fit TRBD1. Germline V gene sequence: CDR1 MGHDK, CDR2 SYGVNS. The CDR3 loop spans 18 amino acids. J was trimmed by 0 bases and V by 5 bases; bases with no gene match: 9. The CDR3 loop reads CASSSHRDRRSGANVLTF. In DNA form, the CDR3 reads TGTGCCAGCAGTTCACACCGGGACAGGCGCTCTGGGGCCAACGTCCTGACTTTC.

This clone appeared a single time. The V and J genes are TRBV19 and TRBJ2-2; possibly TRBD2 for D (5 bases). Trimming took off 10 bases at V and 7 bases at J, with 16 bases between the two ends. The CDR3 is 13 residues long. Germline CDR1 and CDR2: LNHDA and SQIVND (reference sequence). The CDR3 here is CATIKRAGGELFF. Written as DNA, the CDR3 is TGTGCCACCATTAAAAGGGCGGGCGGGGAGCTGTTTTTT.

The chain joins TRBV18 to TRBJ2-5; D is perhaps TRBD1 (6 bases). The germline CDR1 and CDR2 sequences are KGHSH and LQKENI. V was trimmed by 0 bases and J by 5 bases, leaving 10 bases between them. CDR3 length equals 14 residues. The DNA for the CDR3 is TGTGCCAGCTCACCACCAGGGGGTACGGAGACCCAGTACTTC. Translated, it gives CASSPPGGTETQYF.

The chain employs TRBV28 and TRBJ2-7, with 8 bases fitting TRBD2. The CDR3 is 17 amino acids. Germline trimming cut 4 bases from V and 4 bases from J; bases unmatched to any gene: 15. Germline CDR1 MDHEN, CDR2 SYDVKM. The CDR3 is CASSSPSTSANRYEQYF. As DNA, the CDR3 is TGTGCCAGCAGTTCTCCCTCGACTAGCGCGAACCGATACGAGCAGTACTTC.

The chain is built from TRBV27 and TRBJ1-3, with 7 bases fitting TRBD1. The CDR3 loop spans 16 amino acids. V shed 2 bases and J 4 bases; nucleotides not matched to a gene: 8. CDR1 and CDR2 (germline): MNHEY, SMNVEV (reference sequence). The CDR3 nucleotides are TGTGCCAGCAGTTTAACCCGACAGGGATTAGGAAACACCATATATTTT. Protein product: CASSLTRQGLGNTIYF.